This TCR beta chain originates from a study of cytomegalovirus exposure and HLA in healthy donors. Turning to the study itself: Early release data held 75 million to 100 million unique TCRs from HLA-typed donors.

Of note for this clone: The target antigen is unknown.

Broader study findings: Across all donors, roughly uniform sequencing depth was an assumption of the presence/absence analyses. Segments of the TCR beta V type were, in most cases, productive about 87% or about 30% of the time in an earlier analysis.

The PCR used 60 Vbeta and 13 Jbeta primers. Repertoires were generated with immunoSEQ multiplex PCR, while TCRdb's copy carries only in-frame clones and drops some. The profile shows 85,000 to 130,000 clones, around 84% of them singletons. The length of the CDR3 is 14 residues. Germline lookup yields CDR1 SGHAT and CDR2 FQNNGV. Trimming took 5 bases from V and 2 from J, leaving 13 bases between them. This clonotype was sampled from a woman aged 18-30 years in good health and CMV-seronegative. The sample comprised PBMCs. V is TRBV11-2 and J is TRBJ2-7, with D tentatively TRBD1 (6 bases). The CDR3 is CASSQDRLPYEQYF. The CDR3 region has the DNA TGTGCCAGCAGCCAAGACAGGCTCCCCTACGAGCAGTACTTC.